Presented here are 13 T cell receptor beta chains from one specimen sequenced in a study of blood T cell repertoires in COVID-19. Profiling relied on immunoSEQ multiplex PCR, and the TCRdb table lists in-frame clones only, not all of them. The data show approximately 100,000 clones, with more than 80% seen just once and under 11% held by the top ten. The sample taken for sequencing was peripheral blood. Receptor source: a human donor in a cohort sampled during active COVID-19.

This chain joins TRBV6-2 or TRBV6-3 and TRBJ2-5; 9 nucleotides agree with TRBD1. This CDR3 has 16 amino acids. The J segment lost 3 bases and the V segment lost 5 bases, leaving 10 bases of the junction unmatched. From germline, CDR1 is MNHEY and CDR2 SVGEGT. CDR3 sequence: CASSDMKGQGKETQYF. CDR3 DNA sequence: TGTGCCAGCAGTGATATGAAAGGACAGGGGAAAGAGACCCAGTACTTC.

The chain has TRBV16 and TRBJ1-2; TRBD1 matches 8 bases. This CDR3 contains 14 residues. V was pared by 2 bases and J by 7 bases, with 6 bases of the junction left unmatched. The germline V gene has CDR1 KGHSY and CDR2 FQNENV. The CDR3 region has the DNA TGTGCCAGCAGCCAACGGACAGGGCACGGTGGCTACACCTTC. Encoded protein: CASSQRTGHGGYTF.

A few counts support this clone. V and J are TRBV5-1 and TRBJ2-5; tentative D call: TRBD2 (5 bases). CDR3 size: 13 residues. In germline, CDR1 is SGHRS, CDR2 YFSETQ. Trimming took off 4 bases at V and 5 bases at J, with 12 bases between the two ends. CDR3 in DNA: TGCGCCAGCAGCCTGGGAGTAGCTGAGACCCAGTACTTC. Its protein product is CASSLGVAETQYF.

This clone was seen just once. V is TRBV30 and J is TRBJ1-2; 8 positions agree with TRBD1. V lost 2 bases to trimming and J lost 7 bases; unmatched junction nucleotides: 12. Germline V gene sequence: CDR1 GTSNPN, CDR2 SVGIG (reference sequence). This CDR3 has 15 amino acids. The CDR3 nucleotides read TGTGCCTGGAGTCCCCAGGGGGCTACCGAGTTTGGCTACACCTTC. This encodes CAWSPQGATEFGYTF.

The chain has TRBV10-3 and TRBJ1-2, with 11 bases identical to TRBD1. The CDR3 is 17 amino acids. Unmatched junction bases numbered 12, after V lost 6 bases and J lost 3 bases. Germline V gene sequence: CDR1 ENHRY, CDR2 SYGVKD. CDR3 residues: CAIRPDRGPYVHYGYTF. The CDR3 region has the DNA TGTGCCATCAGACCGGACAGGGGGCCCTACGTCCACTATGGCTACACCTTC.

The rearrangement uses TRBV25-1 and TRBJ2-7; the match to TRBD1 covers 11 bases. Germline CDR1 is MGHDK and CDR2 is SYGVNS. V dropped 5 bases and J dropped 4; count of bases not matched to a gene: 4. The CDR3 consists of 14 residues. CDR3: CASSWTGGGYEQYF. The CDR3 DNA follows: TGTGCCAGCAGTTGGACAGGGGGCGGGTACGAGCAGTACTTC.

V and J are TRBV30 and TRBJ1-5; D is undetermined. Between the trimmed V and J ends, which lost 2 bases and 1 base, there was a span of 6 bases. Looked up from germline, CDR1 is GTSNPN and CDR2 is SVGIG (reference sequence). The CDR3 runs 13 residues. CDR3 loop: CAWSSESNQPQHF. For the CDR3, the DNA is TGTGCCTGGAGTTCAGAAAGCAATCAGCCCCAGCATTTT.

V gene TRBV30 combines with J gene TRBJ1-5; perhaps TRBD1 as D (6 bases). Germline CDR1 reads GTSNPN; CDR2 reads SVGIG (reference sequence). Trimming took off 5 bases at V and 7 bases at J, with 15 bases between the two ends. The CDR3 is 13 amino acids. The CDR3 sequence: CAWQGILGQPQHF. In nucleotides, the CDR3 is TGTGCCTGGCAGGGGATTCTAGGACAGCCCCAGCATTTT. Full variable domain (remainder filled in from reference TRBV30 and TRBJ1-5): SQTIHQWPATLVQPVGSPLSLECTVEGTSNPNLYWYRQAAGRGLQLLFYSVGIGQISSEVPQNLSASRPQDRQFILSSKKLLLSDSGFYLCAWQGILGQPQHFGDGTRLSIL.

V is TRBV14 and J is TRBJ2-7, with a tentative D call TRBD2 (5 bases). CDR1 is SGHDN and CDR2 is FVKESK in the germline V gene. V was pared by 0 bases and J by 2 bases, with 11 bases between. This CDR3 region has 15 residues. CDR3 region: CASSQDLGSAYEQYF. In nucleotides, the CDR3 is TGTGCCAGCAGCCAAGATCTTGGGAGTGCCTACGAGCAGTACTTC.

This clone was observed a single time. J is TRBJ2-1 and V is TRBV15; 8 bases fit TRBD2. The trim removed 1 base at V and 9 bases at J, leaving 11 bases unmatched. CDR1 and CDR2 (germline): LNHNV, YYDKDF (reference sequence). This CDR3 has 16 residues. DNA of the CDR3: TGTGCCACCAGCAGAGGAGCGGGGGCAGTGGGTGGTGAGCAGTTCTTC. This gives the protein CATSRGAGAVGGEQFF. Filled out from reference TRBV15 and TRBJ2-1, the complete variable domain reads DAMVIQNPRYQVTQFGKPVTLSCSQTLNHNVMYWYQQKSSQAPKLLFHYYDKDFNNEADTPDNFQSRRPNTSFCFLDIRSPGLGDTAMYLCATSRGAGAVGGEQFFGPGTRLTVL.

The rearrangement uses TRBV27 and TRBJ2-1, with 11 bases that match TRBD2. V trimming: 5 bases; J trimming: 6 bases; junction bases outside the gene matches: 6. Germline values: CDR1 MNHEY, CDR2 SMNVEV (reference sequence). The CDR3 runs 15 residues. CDR3 sequence: CASSVTSGSGNEQFF. The CDR3 nucleotides read TGTGCCAGCAGTGTAACTAGCGGGAGCGGCAATGAGCAGTTCTTC.

The genes are TRBV7-2 and TRBJ2-5, with TRBD1 matching over 7 bases. V was clipped by 1 base and J by 2 bases; unmatched bases: 4. CDR3 length: 15 residues. Germline CDR1 SGHTA, CDR2 FQGNSA. CDR3: CASSLGGQRQETQYF. The DNA of the CDR3 is TGTGCCAGCAGCTTAGGGGGACAGCGACAAGAGACCCAGTACTTC.

This chain links TRBV7-9 with TRBJ2-3; 8 nucleotides match TRBD2. The CDR3 runs to 15 residues. Germline V CDR1 and CDR2: SEHNR, FQNEAQ (reference sequence). V lost 5 bases, J lost 0 bases, and 4 bases stayed unmatched. CDR3 nucleotide sequence: TGTGCCAGCAGCCAAAGCGGGGGAAGCACAGATACGCAGTATTTT. Translation: CASSQSGGSTDTQYF.